A single sample gave rise to the 10 T cell receptor beta chains below, sequenced in a study of blood T cell repertoires in COVID-19 (dated by TCRdb to 2020 to 2021). Library construction relied on the immunoSEQ multiplex PCR assay. TCRdb limited this immuneACCESS table to in-frame rearrangements with V and J called. A share of clones is missing; checked studies link under half to unresolved V genes, and the rest is unexplained. For this sample the table gives 200,000 to 250,000 clones, of which around 90% were detected only once. The top ten clones comprise roughly 3% of the sample. What was sequenced was peripheral blood. The receptors were gathered from a man in his 60s with acute or convalescent COVID-19.

The chain employs TRBV5-1 and TRBJ1-2; tentative D call: TRBD1 (5 bases). Trimming took off 4 bases at V and 3 bases at J, with 13 bases between the two ends. Germline CDR1 SGHRS, CDR2 YFSETQ. The CDR3 loop spans 14 amino acids. CDR3 DNA sequence: TGCGCCAGCAGCCCCCGAGGAGGGGACTATGGCTACACCTTC. This encodes CASSPRGGDYGYTF.

J is TRBJ1-6 and V is TRBV6-4; no reliable D call. CDR1 is MRHNA and CDR2 is SNTAGT in the germline V gene. The CDR3 has 13 amino acids. V was trimmed by 2 bases and J by 8 bases, leaving 7 bases between them. Here the CDR3 reads CASSDNEDSPLHF. Here the CDR3 DNA reads TGTGCCAGCAGTGACAACGAGGATTCACCCCTCCACTTT.

The chain has TRBV2 and TRBJ1-5; 8 nucleotides line up with TRBD1. CDR3 length: 13 amino acids. V dropped 3 bases and J dropped 6; count of bases not matched to a gene: 1. CDR1 is SNHLY and CDR2 is FYNNEI in the germline V gene. The CDR3 is CASSEDRAQPQHF. In nucleotides, the CDR3 is TGTGCCAGCAGTGAGGACAGGGCTCAGCCCCAGCATTTT.

This chain links TRBV27 with TRBJ2-1, with 9 bases matching TRBD1. This CDR3 comprises 13 residues. The V gene end was trimmed by 8 bases and the J gene end by 9 bases; junction bases not matched to a gene: 8. Germline CDR1 and CDR2: MNHEY and SMNVEV (reference sequence). The DNA of the CDR3 is TGTGCCAGCCTTAGGGGGACAGGGAGTGAGCAGTTCTTC. This codes for CASLRGTGSEQFF.

The V call is TRBV3-1 (or the pseudogene TRBV3-2), the J call TRBJ2-7; weak D call: TRBD1 (6 bases). Germline lookup yields CDR1 LGHDT and CDR2 YNNKEL (reference sequence). Trimming cost V 0 bases and J 3 bases, with 12 bases left between them. The CDR3 is 15 residues long. CDR3 amino acids: CASSQDARGHYEQYF. In DNA form, the CDR3 reads TGTGCCAGCAGCCAAGATGCCAGGGGCCACTACGAGCAGTACTTC.

The chain carries TRBV7-9 and TRBJ1-3; D not resolved. CDR1 and CDR2 from the germline V gene are SEHNR and FQNEAQ (reference sequence). The CDR3 loop spans 16 amino acids. Deletions cut 5 bases from V and 0 bases from J, with 14 bases between. DNA of the CDR3: TGTGCCAGCAGCCCCGTCCAGCTAGCCTCTGGAAACACCATATATTTT. This gives the protein CASSPVQLASGNTIYF.

This chain joins TRBV5-1 and TRBJ2-2; tentative D call: TRBD1 (6 bases). V was shortened by 3 bases and J by 3 bases, with 9 bases between the two germline ends. Germline V CDR1 and CDR2: SGHRS, YFSETQ. The CDR3 runs to 14 residues. The CDR3 DNA reads TGCGCCAGCAGCTCAACAGGGTACACCGGGGAGCTGTTTTTT. Translating it yields CASSSTGYTGELFF.

The chain couples TRBV5-1 to TRBJ2-7, with 11 positions matching TRBD2. The junction had 5 bases not matched to a gene; V was cut back by 3 bases and J by 0 bases. The CDR3 runs to 16 residues. CDR1 and CDR2 (germline): SGHRS, YFSETQ. Here the CDR3 reads CASSSGGLADSYEQYF. CDR3 sequence (DNA): TGCGCCAGCAGCTCAGGGGGACTAGCGGACTCCTACGAGCAGTACTTC.

J is TRBJ1-2 and V is TRBV2; D is undetermined. Germline V lookup: CDR1 SNHLY, CDR2 FYNNEI. This CDR3 has 10 residues. V was clipped by 4 bases and J by 7 bases, with 4 bases between them. The CDR3 is CASSAVGYTF. In nucleotides, the CDR3 is TGTGCCAGCAGTGCGGTTGGCTACACCTTC.

CDR3 in amino acids: CAWDSRDTHEKLFF. CDR3 nucleotides: TGTGCCTGGGATTCCCGGGACACTCATGAAAAACTGTTTTTT. V usage is TRBV30 and J usage is TRBJ1-4, with TRBD1 as a possible D gene (6 bases). This CDR3 region has 14 residues. The ends were cut back, 5 bases at V and 6 bases at J, with 16 bases in the middle. CDR1 and CDR2 (germline): GTSNPN, SVGIG (reference sequence). The variable domain in full, with the rest retrieved from reference TRBV30 and TRBJ1-4, is SQTIHQWPATLVQPVGSPLSLECTVEGTSNPNLYWYRQAAGRGLQLLFYSVGIGQISSEVPQNLSASRPQDRQFILSSKKLLLSDSGFYLCAWDSRDTHEKLFFGSGTQLSVL.